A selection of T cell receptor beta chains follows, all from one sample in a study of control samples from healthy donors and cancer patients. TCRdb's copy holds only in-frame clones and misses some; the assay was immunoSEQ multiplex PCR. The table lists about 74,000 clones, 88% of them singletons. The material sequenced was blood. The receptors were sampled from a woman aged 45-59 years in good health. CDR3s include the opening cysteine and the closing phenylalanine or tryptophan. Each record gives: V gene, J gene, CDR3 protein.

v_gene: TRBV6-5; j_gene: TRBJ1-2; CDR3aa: CASNPLSGEGYTF
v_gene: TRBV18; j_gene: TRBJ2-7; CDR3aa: CASSPDQGYEQYF
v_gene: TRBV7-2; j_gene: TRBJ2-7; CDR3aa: CASSSYYEQYF
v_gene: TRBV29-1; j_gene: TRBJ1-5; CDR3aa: CSVAGAGQPQHF
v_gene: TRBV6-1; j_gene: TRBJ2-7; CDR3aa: CASSELPGQGAYEQYF
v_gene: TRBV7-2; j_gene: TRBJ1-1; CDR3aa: CASSLGQLNTEAFF
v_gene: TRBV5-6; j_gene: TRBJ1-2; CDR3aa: CASSLRGIGGYTF
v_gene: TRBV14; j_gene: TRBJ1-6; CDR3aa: CASSQLSGSYNSPLHF
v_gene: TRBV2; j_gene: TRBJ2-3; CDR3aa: CASSLGGPGDTQYF
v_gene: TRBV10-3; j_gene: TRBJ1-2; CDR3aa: CAISGGSAGGYTF
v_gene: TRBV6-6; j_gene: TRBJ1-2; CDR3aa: CASSYSHGNYGYTF
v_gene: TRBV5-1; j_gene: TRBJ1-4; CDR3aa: CASSLQGLDEKLFF
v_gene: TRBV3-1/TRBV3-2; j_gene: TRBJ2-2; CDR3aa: CASSQVRPGELFF
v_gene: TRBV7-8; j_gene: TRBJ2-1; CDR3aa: CASSLTSGGTYNEQFF
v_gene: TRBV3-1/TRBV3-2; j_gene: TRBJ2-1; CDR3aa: CASSQVRDEQFF
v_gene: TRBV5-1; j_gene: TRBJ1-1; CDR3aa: CASSSTEDRTPDF
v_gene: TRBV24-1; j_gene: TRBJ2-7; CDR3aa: CATSDLRTSGGVLLSYEQYF
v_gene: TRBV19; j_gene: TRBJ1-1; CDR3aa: CASSITGSLVSEAFF
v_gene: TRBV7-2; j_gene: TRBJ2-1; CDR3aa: CASSLRTSSNEQFF
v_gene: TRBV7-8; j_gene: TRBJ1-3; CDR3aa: CASSSRGPHSGNTIYF
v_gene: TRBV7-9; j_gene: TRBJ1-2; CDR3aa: CASSFIGGYGYTF
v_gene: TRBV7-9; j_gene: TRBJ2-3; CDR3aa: CASSFGGALADTQYF
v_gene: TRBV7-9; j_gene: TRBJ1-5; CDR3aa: CASTVRDGLSNQPQHF
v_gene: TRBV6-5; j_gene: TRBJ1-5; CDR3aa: CASSLRQGGPQPQHF
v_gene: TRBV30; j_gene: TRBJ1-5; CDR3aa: CAWSVDSNQPQHF
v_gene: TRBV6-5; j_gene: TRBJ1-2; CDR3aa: CASRYRDTHQDGYTF
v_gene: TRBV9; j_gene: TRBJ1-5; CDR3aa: CASSEGQGYQPQHF
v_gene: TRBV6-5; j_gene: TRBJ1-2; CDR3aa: CASRTWTADYGYTF
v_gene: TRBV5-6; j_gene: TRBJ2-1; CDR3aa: CASTPGWGNNEQFF
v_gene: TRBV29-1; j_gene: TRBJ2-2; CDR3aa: CSVTGQGLTGELFF
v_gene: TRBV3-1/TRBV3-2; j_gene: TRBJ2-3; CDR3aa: CASSQGQLAGALTDTQYF
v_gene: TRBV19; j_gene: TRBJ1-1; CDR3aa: CASTRVDRGSFGTEAFF
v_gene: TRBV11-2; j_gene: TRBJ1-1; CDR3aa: CASSRDTEAFF
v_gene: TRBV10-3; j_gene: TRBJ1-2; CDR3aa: CAIDAGGEDSVYGYTF
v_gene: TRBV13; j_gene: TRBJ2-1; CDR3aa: CASSRTAILSYNEQFF
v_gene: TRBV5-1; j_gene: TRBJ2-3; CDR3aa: CASRIRDLTDTQYF
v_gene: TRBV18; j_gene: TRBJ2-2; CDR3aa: CASSPTGTQNTGELFF
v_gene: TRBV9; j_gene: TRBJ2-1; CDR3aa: CASSVASREPYNEQFF
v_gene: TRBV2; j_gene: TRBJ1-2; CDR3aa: CASSETGGYGYTF
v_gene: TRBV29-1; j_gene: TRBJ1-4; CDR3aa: CSVGGGLLGEKLFF
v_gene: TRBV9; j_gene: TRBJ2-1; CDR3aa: CASSRQGPNNEQFF
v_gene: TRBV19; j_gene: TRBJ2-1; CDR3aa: CASRTSGEHYEQFF
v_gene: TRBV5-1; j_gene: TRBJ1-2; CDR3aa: CASSYTPRTVLNYGYTF
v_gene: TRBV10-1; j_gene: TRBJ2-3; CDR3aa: CASSESPADTQYF
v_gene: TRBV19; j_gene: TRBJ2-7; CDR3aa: CASSEQGFHEQYF
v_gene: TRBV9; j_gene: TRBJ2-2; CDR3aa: CASSVNPTNTGELFF
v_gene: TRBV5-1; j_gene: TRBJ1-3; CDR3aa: CASSFSAGNTIYF
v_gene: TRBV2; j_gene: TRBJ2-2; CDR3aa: CASRKRTGDTGELFF
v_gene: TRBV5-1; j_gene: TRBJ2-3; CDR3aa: CASSLGGGGSTDTQYF
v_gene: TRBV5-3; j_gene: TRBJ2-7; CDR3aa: CARSFRGTVYEQYF
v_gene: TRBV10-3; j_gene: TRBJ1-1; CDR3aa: CAISASWAPRALEAFF
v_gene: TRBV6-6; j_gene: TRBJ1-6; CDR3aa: CASSYAGTNNSPLHF
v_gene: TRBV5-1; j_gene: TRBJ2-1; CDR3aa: CASKRQGAMDEQFF
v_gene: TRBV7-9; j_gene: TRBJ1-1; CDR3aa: CASSLLGGTEAFF